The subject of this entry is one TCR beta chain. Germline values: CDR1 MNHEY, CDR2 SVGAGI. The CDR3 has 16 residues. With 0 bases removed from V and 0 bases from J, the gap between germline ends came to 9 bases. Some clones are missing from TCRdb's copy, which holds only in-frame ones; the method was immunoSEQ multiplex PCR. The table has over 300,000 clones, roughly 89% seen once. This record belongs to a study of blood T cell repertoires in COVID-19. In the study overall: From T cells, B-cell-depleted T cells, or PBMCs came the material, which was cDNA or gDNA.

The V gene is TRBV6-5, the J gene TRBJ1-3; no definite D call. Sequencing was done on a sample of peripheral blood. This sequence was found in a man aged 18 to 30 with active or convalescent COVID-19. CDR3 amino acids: CASSYSAEGSGNTIYF. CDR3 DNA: TGTGCCAGCAGTTACTCGGCGGAGGGCTCTGGAAACACCATATATTTT.